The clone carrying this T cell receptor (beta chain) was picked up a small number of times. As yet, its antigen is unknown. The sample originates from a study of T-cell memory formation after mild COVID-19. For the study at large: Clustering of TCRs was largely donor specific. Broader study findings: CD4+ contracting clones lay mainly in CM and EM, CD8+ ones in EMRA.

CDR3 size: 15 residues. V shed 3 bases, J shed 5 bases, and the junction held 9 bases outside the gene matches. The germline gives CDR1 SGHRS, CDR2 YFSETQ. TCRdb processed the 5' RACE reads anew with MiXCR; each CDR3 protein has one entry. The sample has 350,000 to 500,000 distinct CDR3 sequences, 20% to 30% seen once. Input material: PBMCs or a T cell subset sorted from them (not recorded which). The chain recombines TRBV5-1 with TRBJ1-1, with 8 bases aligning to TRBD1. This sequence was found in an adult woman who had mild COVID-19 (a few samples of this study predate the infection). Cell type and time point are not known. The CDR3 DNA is TGCGCCAGCAGCTCAATGCACAGGGGGAAGACTGAAGCTTTCTTT. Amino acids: CASSSMHRGKTEAFF.